This TCR beta chain derives from a study of T cell responses to AZD1222 COVID-19 vaccine. Profiling relied on immunoSEQ multiplex PCR, and the TCRdb table lists in-frame clones only, not all of them. Among 150,000 or so clones listed, around 88% were seen once. Trimming shortened V by 3 bases and J by 10 bases, and 19 bases separated the two germline ends. Germline CDR1 is SGHVS and CDR2 is FNYEAQ. The CDR3 runs 15 residues. The chain is built from TRBV7-6 and TRBJ2-1; D is ambiguous. This sequence was found in an adult in good health. Source: peripheral blood, taken on day 0 of MenACWY control vaccination. The CDR3 reads CASSFGSAVSEEQFF. The CDR3 DNA follows: TGTGCCAGCAGCTTCGGGTCGGCAGTCTCGGAGGAGCAGTTCTTC.